The 10 T cell receptor beta chains in this list originate from one sample, sequenced in a study of T cells in Graves' hyperthyroidism and ophthalmopathy. TCR beta CDR3 regions were amplified from RNA transcripts. The study used the HTBI primer set for a first-round RT-PCR of the TCR CDR3. TCRdb passed the multiplex PCR reads through MiXCR, listing each CDR3 protein once. The sample records 640,000 or so distinct CDR3 sequences, 14% to 15% being singletons. The sequenced material came from blood. Receptors were obtained from a woman in her thirties or forties with Graves' ophthalmopathy.

This chain uses TRBV18 with TRBJ2-2; D is possibly TRBD2 (6 bases). The CDR3 runs to 16 residues. The ends were cut back, 3 bases at V and 2 bases at J, with 13 bases in the middle. Germline V gives CDR1 KGHSH, CDR2 LQKENI. The CDR3 bases are TGTGCCAGCTCACCTCCCCTAGCGACCAACACCGGGGAGCTGTTTTTT. This sequence encodes CASSPPLATNTGELFF.

This clonotype was observed many times. This chain connects TRBV20-1 to TRBJ2-5; a weak D match, TRBD2 (6 bases). Germline loops: CDR1 DFQATT, CDR2 SNEGSKA (reference sequence). V lost 1 base, J lost 0 bases, and 15 bases lay in between. CDR3 length: 16 residues. The CDR3 sequence is CSARGRDSANQETQYF. CDR3 coding DNA: TGCAGTGCTAGAGGCCGGGACTCAGCCAACCAAGAGACCCAGTACTTC.

The J gene is TRBJ2-7, the V gene TRBV12-3 or TRBV12-4; D remains ambiguous. V gave up 5 bases and J gave up 0 bases, with 11 bases separating them. The CDR3 length is 14 residues. The CDR3 sequence: CASSPDFPSYEQYF. The CDR3 DNA sequence: TGTGCCAGCAGTCCCGACTTTCCCTCCTACGAGCAGTACTTC.

This clonotype was recorded at least ten times. V gene TRBV6-2 or TRBV6-3 combines with J gene TRBJ2-7, with 12 bases matching TRBD2. CDR1 is MNHEY, CDR2 SVGEGT, per germline. The ends lost 6 bases at V and 7 bases at J; junction bases unmatched: 7. The CDR3 spans 14 residues. The chain's CDR3 is CASRTRLAGVEQYF. The DNA for the CDR3 is TGTGCCAGCAGAACCAGACTAGCGGGAGTTGAGCAGTACTTC.

This clonotype has at least ten counts. CDR3 coding DNA: TGTGCCAGCAGCCCCCGAGGACAACCTAACTATGGCTACACCTTC. Amino acids: CASSPRGQPNYGYTF. This chain joins TRBV7-2 and TRBJ1-2; possibly TRBD1 for D (5 bases). The CDR3 consists of 15 residues. The germline V gene has CDR1 SGHTA and CDR2 FQGNSA. The ends were cut back, 5 bases at V and 0 bases at J, with 13 bases in the middle.

This clonotype has a count of ten or more. The rearrangement links TRBV20-1 to TRBJ2-7, with 7 bases identical to TRBD1. This CDR3 spans 12 amino acids. J was trimmed by 3 bases and V by 5 bases; bases with no gene match: 4. The germline V gene encodes CDR1 DFQATT and CDR2 SNEGSKA (reference sequence). Here the CDR3 reads CSAERDSYEQYF. DNA for the CDR3: TGCAGTGCTGAAAGGGACAGCTACGAGCAGTACTTC.

This clonotype was recorded a few times. This chain uses TRBV3-1 with TRBJ2-4; D tentatively fits TRBD1 or TRBD2 (5 bases each). Germline V CDR1 and CDR2: LGHDT, YNNKEL (reference sequence). The ends were cut back, 3 bases at V and 9 bases at J, with 15 bases in the middle. The CDR3 consists of 14 residues. CDR3 amino acids: CASSQGPVSFIQYF. CDR3 nucleotides: TGTGCCAGCAGCCAGGGACCGGTATCTTTCATTCAGTACTTC.

This clonotype was counted ten times or more. The chain couples TRBV12-3 or TRBV12-4 to TRBJ1-1; D might be TRBD1 (5 bases). CDR3 length: 15 residues. Trimming pared 3 bases from V and 1 base from J, leaving 12 bases between. CDR3 loop: CASSFFRGRNTEAFF. In DNA, the CDR3 is TGTGCCAGCAGTTTCTTTCGGGGCAGGAACACTGAAGCTTTCTTT.

The sample holds many counts of this clonotype. The chain employs TRBV27 and TRBJ1-1, with D uncertain. Deletions cut 8 bases from V and 10 bases from J, with 11 bases between. Per germline, CDR1 MNHEY and CDR2 SMNVEV (reference sequence). The CDR3 has 10 amino acids. The CDR3 loop reads CASRGSPAFF. The CDR3 DNA follows: TGTGCCAGCCGGGGTAGTCCAGCTTTCTTT.

The chain carries TRBV20-1 and TRBJ2-7, with a tentative D call TRBD2 (7 bases). CDR1 is DFQATT, CDR2 SNEGSKA, per germline (reference sequence). This CDR3 spans 14 amino acids. The V and J ends lost 5 bases and 7 bases respectively, with 21 bases between them. This chain's CDR3 is CSAGGGLIFGEQYF. For the CDR3, the DNA is TGCAGTGCTGGGGGGGGGCTGATCTTTGGGGAGCAGTACTTC.